This T cell receptor (beta chain) was recorded in a study of shared clonotypes between healthy human individuals. The CDR3 is 13 residues long. Germline loops: CDR1 SQVTM, CDR2 ANQGSEA. Donors comprised healthy HIV-negative adults lacking recent acute infections or vaccinations. The authors distributed each subset's genomic DNA evenly over several immunoSEQ plates. Per the study methods: Junction-only sequences produced by ImmunoSEQ had no quality scores, so filtering differed. The table came from immunoSEQ multiplex PCR; TCRdb's copy has only in-frame clones and leaves some out. Clonal size and the V and J genes are those of that table, whereas D and trimming came from the DNA. The sample includes fewer than 600,000 clones, around 74% of them seen just once. This clone was detected only once. What it binds is unknown. General study results and limits: The researchers took only blood, and tissue repertoires probably look different.

The sequencing input was PBMCs. V is TRBV29-1 and J is TRBJ1-5, with TRBD1 as a possible D gene (6 bases). The receptor's source is a woman aged 40 to 50 in good health. Some clones in this sample may be carry-over from other donors' samples. CDR3 sequence (DNA): TGCAGTGCGAGGGGGGCGCAAGGACAGCCCCAGCATTTT. As protein: CSARGAQGQPQHF.